This TCR beta chain was retrieved from a study of vaccination and CD4 T cells after COVID-19. On the study more broadly: Convalescent donors totaled six males and four females, including two who were Hispanic. Post-COVID specimens were obtained a median about 95 days after diagnosis (range 35 to 161). Study-wide points: The study found median SARS-CoV-2-reactive clonotypes rising from about 20 to 38, not significantly.

Germline assignment: CDR1 MNHEY and CDR2 SVGAGI. The CDR3 runs 15 residues. The junction had 4 bases not matched to a gene; V was cut back by 4 bases and J by 7 bases. Oncomine TCR Beta short-read sequencing was applied to DNA from cultured CD4+ T cells. TCRdb ran MiXCR on the PCR reads and lists one entry per CDR3 protein. The table lists about 25,000 distinct CDR3 sequences, approximately 40% of them singletons. Documented treatment: approximately nine-day PBMC culture with coronavirus spike peptide pools or control peptides (ViraFEST assay). Positive PCR dates spanned March to December 2020, predating US Alpha, Beta and Delta variants. Points on this clonotype: The antigen is unknown.

V gene TRBV6-5 combines with J gene TRBJ1-6; 10 bases are a match to TRBD1. The specimen sequenced was CD4+ T cells from blood, cultured in vitro. The source of this sequence is a human donor who had recovered from COVID-19. CDR3 sequence reads: CASSSRTGGNSPLHF. The CDR3 nucleotides read TGTGCCAGCAGTTCCAGGACAGGGGGAAATTCACCCCTCCACTTT.